This T cell receptor (beta chain) comes out of a study of blood T cell repertoires in COVID-19. The CDR3 runs to 15 residues. The germline gives CDR1 WNHNN, CDR2 SYGVQD (reference sequence). Between the trimmed V and J ends, which lost 2 bases and 5 bases, there was a span of 16 bases. Method: immunoSEQ multiplex PCR; TCRdb's copy keeps in-frame clones and lacks some. The profile shows around 90,000 clones, about 86% of them singletons. This chain uses TRBV10-1 with TRBJ2-7; tentative D call: TRBD2 (5 bases). The sequenced material came from peripheral blood. The TCR comes from a man aged 45 to 65 with COVID-19, enrolled during active disease. The CDR3 nucleotides read TGCGCCAGCAGTGAGCCGGCAGAGCGGACGGACGAGCAGTACTTC. It encodes CASSEPAERTDEQYF.